This T cell receptor beta chain was identified in a study of T-cell reconstitution after alpha-beta-depleted transplantation in children. Regarding the study as a whole: Fresh T-cell production supplied most of the T-cell counts and diversity seen one year after transplant.

This clonotype was recorded many times. What it recognizes is unknown. V trimming: 3 bases; J trimming: 2 bases; junction bases outside the gene matches: 1. Per the germline V gene, CDR1 is MGHDK and CDR2 is SYGVNS. The length of the CDR3 is 17 residues. It was with unique molecular identifiers that the TCRbeta library was prepared. TCRdb ran MiXCR on the PCR reads and lists one entry per CDR3 protein. The sample contains 200,000 to 250,000 distinct CDR3 sequences, 20% to 30% of which appear only once. The source of this sequence is a girl aged 2 to 9 with Fanconi anemia, due to receive a stem cell transplant. V gene TRBV25-1 combines with J gene TRBJ2-1; 16 nucleotides match TRBD2. Sequenced here: PBMCs, sampled before TCRalphabeta/CD19-depleted stem cell transplant. CDR3 loop: CASSEGTSGGAYNEQFF. DNA for the CDR3: TGTGCCAGCAGTGAGGGGACTAGCGGGGGGGCCTACAATGAGCAGTTCTTC.